The next 2 T cell receptor beta chains were all read from a single sample in a study of blood T cell repertoires in COVID-19. Data came from immunoSEQ multiplex PCR; TCRdb stores just in-frame clones and leaves some out. The sample carries fewer than 55,000 clones, roughly 82% recorded once. The sequenced sample consisted of peripheral blood. These receptor sequences come from a woman aged 55-75 years with acute or convalescent COVID-19.

The chain couples TRBV19 to TRBJ1-5; 8 positions match TRBD1. V shed 11 bases, J shed 8 bases, and the junction held 14 bases outside the gene matches. The CDR3 spans 14 residues. The germline V gene encodes CDR1 LNHDA and CDR2 SQIVND (reference sequence). The CDR3 protein is CAGNTGGRVEPQHF. The CDR3 bases are TGTGCCGGAAATACAGGGGGGCGGGTGGAGCCCCAGCATTTT.

V and J are TRBV11-2 and TRBJ2-1; 13 positions agree with TRBD2. With V trimmed by 1 base and J by 9 bases, 0 bases remained unmatched. The CDR3 covers 14 residues. Germline V gives CDR1 SGHAT, CDR2 FQNNGV. CDR3 loop: CASSLGLAGGEQFF. The DNA of the CDR3 is TGTGCCAGCAGCTTAGGACTAGCGGGAGGTGAGCAGTTCTTC.